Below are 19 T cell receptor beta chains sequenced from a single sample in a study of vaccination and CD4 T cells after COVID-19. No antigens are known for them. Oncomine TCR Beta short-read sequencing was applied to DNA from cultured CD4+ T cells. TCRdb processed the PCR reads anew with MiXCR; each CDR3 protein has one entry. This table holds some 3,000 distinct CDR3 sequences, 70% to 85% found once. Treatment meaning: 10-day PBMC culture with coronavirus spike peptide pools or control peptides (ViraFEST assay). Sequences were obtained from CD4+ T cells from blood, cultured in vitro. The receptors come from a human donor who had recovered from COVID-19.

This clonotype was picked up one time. The CDR3 DNA follows: TGCAGTGCTATGCGGGGGGGGCCCACAGATACGCAGTATTTT. This translates into CSAMRGGPTDTQYF. The genes are TRBV20-1 and TRBJ2-3; TRBD2 matches 9 bases. The V and J ends lost 4 bases and 2 bases, in that order; junction bases with no gene match: 4. The CDR3 has 14 residues. The germline gives CDR1 DFQATT, CDR2 SNEGSKA (reference sequence).

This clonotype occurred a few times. CDR3 protein: CASSPPRAATYNEQFF. The CDR3 nucleotides are TGTGCCAGCTCACCCCCCCGTGCGGCAACTTACAATGAGCAGTTCTTC. This chain uses TRBV18 with TRBJ2-1; D unresolved. Trimming shortened V by 3 bases and J by 4 bases, and 16 bases separated the two germline ends. Germline loops: CDR1 KGHSH, CDR2 LQKENI. CDR3 length: 16 residues.

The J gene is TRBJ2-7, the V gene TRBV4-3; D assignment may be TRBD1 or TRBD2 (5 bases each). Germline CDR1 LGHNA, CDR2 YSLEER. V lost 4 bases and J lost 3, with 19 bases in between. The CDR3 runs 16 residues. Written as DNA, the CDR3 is TGCGCCAGCAGCCCCACACTGACAGCGGAATTCTACGAGCAGTACTTC. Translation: CASSPTLTAEFYEQYF.

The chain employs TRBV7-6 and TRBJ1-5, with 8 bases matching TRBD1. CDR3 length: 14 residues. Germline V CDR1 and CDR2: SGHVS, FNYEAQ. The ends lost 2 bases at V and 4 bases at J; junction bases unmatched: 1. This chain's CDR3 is CASSLNRGNQPQHF. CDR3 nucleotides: TGTGCCAGCAGCTTAAACAGGGGGAATCAGCCCCAGCATTTT.

The CDR3 nucleotides read TGTGCCAGCAGCTTAGATAGGCCCAACTATGGCTACACCTTC. Its translation: CASSLDRPNYGYTF. V usage is TRBV7-9 and J usage is TRBJ1-2; D is undetermined. The germline V and J ends were trimmed by 1 base and 2 bases, with 8 bases remaining between them. This CDR3 is 14 amino acids long. The V gene's germline CDR1 is SEHNR and CDR2 FQNEAQ (reference sequence).

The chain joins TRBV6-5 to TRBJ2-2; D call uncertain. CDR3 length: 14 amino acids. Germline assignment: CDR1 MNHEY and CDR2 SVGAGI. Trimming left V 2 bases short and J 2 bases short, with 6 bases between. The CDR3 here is CASSYMLNTGELFF. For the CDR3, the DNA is TGTGCCAGCAGTTACATGCTCAACACCGGGGAGCTGTTTTTT.

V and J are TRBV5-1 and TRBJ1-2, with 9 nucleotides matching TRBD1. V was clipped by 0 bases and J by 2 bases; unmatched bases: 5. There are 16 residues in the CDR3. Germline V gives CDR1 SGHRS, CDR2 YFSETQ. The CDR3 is CASSLAPGQGNYGYTF. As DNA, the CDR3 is TGCGCCAGCAGCTTGGCTCCGGGACAGGGCAACTATGGCTACACCTTC.

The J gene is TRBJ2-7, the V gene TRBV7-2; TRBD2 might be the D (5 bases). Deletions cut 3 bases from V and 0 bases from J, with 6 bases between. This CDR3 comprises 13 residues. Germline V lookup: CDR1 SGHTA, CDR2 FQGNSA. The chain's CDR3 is CASSFAGSYEQYF. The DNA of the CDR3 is TGTGCCAGCAGCTTTGCGGGCTCCTACGAGCAGTACTTC.

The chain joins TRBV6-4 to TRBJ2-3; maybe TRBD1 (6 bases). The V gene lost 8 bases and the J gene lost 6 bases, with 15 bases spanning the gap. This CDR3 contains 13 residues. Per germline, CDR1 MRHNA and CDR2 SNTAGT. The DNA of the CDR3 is TGTGCCAGCGGCACTACAAGGGGGGATACGCAGTATTTT. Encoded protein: CASGTTRGDTQYF.

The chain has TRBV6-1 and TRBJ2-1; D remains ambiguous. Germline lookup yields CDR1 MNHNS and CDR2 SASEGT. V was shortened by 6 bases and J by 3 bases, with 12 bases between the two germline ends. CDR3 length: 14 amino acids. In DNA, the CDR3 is TGTGCCAGCAGCCCCGGCACGGACTACAATGAGCAGTTCTTC. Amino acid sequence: CASSPGTDYNEQFF.

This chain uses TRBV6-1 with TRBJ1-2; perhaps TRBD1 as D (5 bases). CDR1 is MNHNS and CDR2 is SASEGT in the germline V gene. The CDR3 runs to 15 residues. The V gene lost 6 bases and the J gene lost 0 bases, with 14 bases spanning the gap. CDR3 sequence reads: CASSPRRDSNYGYTF. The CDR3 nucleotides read TGTGCCAGCAGCCCTCGCAGGGATTCTAACTATGGCTACACCTTC.

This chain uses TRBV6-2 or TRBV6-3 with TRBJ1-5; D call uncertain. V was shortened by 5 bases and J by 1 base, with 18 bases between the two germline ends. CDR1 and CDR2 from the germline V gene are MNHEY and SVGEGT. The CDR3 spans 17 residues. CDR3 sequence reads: CASSLFAGMGSNQPQHF. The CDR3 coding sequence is TGTGCCAGCAGTCTTTTTGCGGGGATGGGGAGCAATCAGCCCCAGCATTTT.

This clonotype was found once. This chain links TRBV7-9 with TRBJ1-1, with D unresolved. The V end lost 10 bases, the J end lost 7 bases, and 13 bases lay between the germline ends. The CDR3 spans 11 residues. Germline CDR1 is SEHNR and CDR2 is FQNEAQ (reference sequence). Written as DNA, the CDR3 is TGTGCCATCCCGCGGGAGCATGAAGCTTTCTTT. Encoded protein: CAIPREHEAFF. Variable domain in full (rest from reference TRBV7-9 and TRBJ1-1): DTGVSQNPRHKITKRGQNVTFRCDPISEHNRLYWYRQTLGQGPEFLTYFQNEAQLEKSRLLSDRFSAERPKGSFSTLEIQRTEQGDSAMYLCAIPREHEAFFGQGTRLTVV.

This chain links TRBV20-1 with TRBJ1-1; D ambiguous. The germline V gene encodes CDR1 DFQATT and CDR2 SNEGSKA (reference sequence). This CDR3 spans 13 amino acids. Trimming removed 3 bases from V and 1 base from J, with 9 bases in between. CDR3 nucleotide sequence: TGCAGTGCTAGTTGGCCCAAGAACACTGAAGCTTTCTTT. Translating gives CSASWPKNTEAFF.

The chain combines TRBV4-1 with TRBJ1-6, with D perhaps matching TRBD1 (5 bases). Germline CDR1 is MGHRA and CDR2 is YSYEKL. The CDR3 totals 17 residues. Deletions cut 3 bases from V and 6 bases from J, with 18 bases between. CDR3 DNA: TGCGCCAGCAGCCATCCTTTAGAGGGACGCTCTAATTCACCCCTCCACTTT. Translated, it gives CASSHPLEGRSNSPLHF.

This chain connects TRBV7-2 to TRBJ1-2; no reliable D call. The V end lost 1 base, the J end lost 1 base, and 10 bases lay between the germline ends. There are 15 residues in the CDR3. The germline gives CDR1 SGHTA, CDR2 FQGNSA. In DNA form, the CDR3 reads TGTGCCAGCAGCTTAGTAGCACAGCTTAACTATGGCTACACCTTC. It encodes CASSLVAQLNYGYTF.

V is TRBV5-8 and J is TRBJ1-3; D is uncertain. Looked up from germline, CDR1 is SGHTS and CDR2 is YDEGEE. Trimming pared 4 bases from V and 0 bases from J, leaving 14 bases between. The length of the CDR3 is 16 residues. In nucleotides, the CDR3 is TGTGCCAGCAGCCGATTCATTACGAGCTCTGGAAACACCATATATTTT. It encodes CASSRFITSSGNTIYF. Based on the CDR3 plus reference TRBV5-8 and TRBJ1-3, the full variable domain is EAGVTQSPTHLIKTRGQQATLRCSPISGHTSVYWYQQALGLGLQFLLWYDEGEERNRGNFPPRFSGRQFPNYSSELNVNALELEDSALYLCASSRFITSSGNTIYFGEGSWLTVV.

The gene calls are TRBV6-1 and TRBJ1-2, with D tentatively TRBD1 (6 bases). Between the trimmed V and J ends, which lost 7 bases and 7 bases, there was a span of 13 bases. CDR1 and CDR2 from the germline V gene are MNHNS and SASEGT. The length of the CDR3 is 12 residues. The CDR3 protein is CASTRGEGGYTF. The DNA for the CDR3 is TGTGCCAGCACCAGGGGTGAGGGTGGCTACACCTTC.

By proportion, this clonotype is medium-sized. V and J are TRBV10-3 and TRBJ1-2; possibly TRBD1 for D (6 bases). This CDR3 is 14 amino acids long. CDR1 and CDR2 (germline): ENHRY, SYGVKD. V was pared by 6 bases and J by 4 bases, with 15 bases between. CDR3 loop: CAISLGQSAYGYTF. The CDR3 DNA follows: TGTGCCATCAGCCTGGGACAATCCGCCTATGGCTACACCTTC.